A selection of T cell receptor beta chains follows, all from one sample in a study of CD8 T cells in Susac syndrome. MiXCR was run by TCRdb on the immunoSEQ multiplex PCR reads, yielding one entry per CDR3 protein. The sample has 400,000 to 550,000 distinct CDR3 sequences, approximately 89% seen once. Sequencing was performed on CD8+ T cells from PBMCs. All receptors come from a human donor with multiple sclerosis. CDR3s include the opening cysteine and the closing phenylalanine or tryptophan. Fields, in order: V gene, D gene, clone size, J gene, CDR3 DNA, CDR3 protein. A D gene is named only where the DNA matches it firmly. Rows give clone size only sometimes, using once, few, many, or a class for an expanded clone.

V gene: TRBV6-5; D gene: -; clone size: -; J gene: TRBJ1-2; CDR3 DNA: TGTGCCAGCAGTTCCGCCGGCTATGGCTACACCTTC; CDR3 protein: CASSSAGYGYTF
V gene: TRBV4-2; D gene: -; clone size: -; J gene: TRBJ1-3; CDR3 DNA: TGTGCCAGCAGCCAAGATCAGGGGCTGAAAAACACCATATATTTT; CDR3 protein: CASSQDQGLKNTIYF
V gene: TRBV12-3/TRBV12-4; D gene: -; clone size: -; J gene: TRBJ2-7; CDR3 DNA: TGTGCCAGCAGTTTAGTACGCGGCGAGCAGTACTTC; CDR3 protein: CASSLVRGEQYF
V gene: TRBV6-5; D gene: TRBD1; clone size: few; J gene: TRBJ1-2; CDR3 DNA: TGTGCCAGCAGTTCACAGGGGGATGGCTACACCTTC; CDR3 protein: CASSSQGDGYTF
V gene: TRBV7-2; D gene: TRBD2; clone size: -; J gene: TRBJ2-1; CDR3 DNA: TGTGCCAGCAGTGACTTGGGGGAGGGAGGGGATGAGCAGTTCTTC; CDR3 protein: CASSDLGEGGDEQFF
V gene: TRBV28; D gene: -; clone size: -; J gene: TRBJ2-7; CDR3 DNA: TGTGCCTCCCGAACGCCCGGGGTATCCTACGAGCAGTACTTC; CDR3 protein: CASRTPGVSYEQYF
V gene: TRBV7-6; D gene: -; clone size: -; J gene: TRBJ2-5; CDR3 DNA: TGTGCCAGCAGCTTAGCGGGGGGGGCCTGGGAGACCCAGTACTTC; CDR3 protein: CASSLAGGAWETQYF
V gene: TRBV6-5; D gene: -; clone size: once; J gene: TRBJ2-1; CDR3 DNA: TGTGCCAGCAGTCCCTCTTTACCCTTCTACAATGAGCAGTTCTTC; CDR3 protein: CASSPSLPFYNEQFF
V gene: TRBV27; D gene: -; clone size: -; J gene: TRBJ2-3; CDR3 DNA: TGTGCCAGCAGTTCCTTAGGTGTGGGGGGTAGCACAGATACGCAGTATTTT; CDR3 protein: CASSSLGVGGSTDTQYF
V gene: TRBV28; D gene: TRBD1; clone size: -; J gene: TRBJ2-6; CDR3 DNA: TGTGCCAGCAGTTCATCAATTACCAGGGGGCCTGGGGCCAACGTCCTGACTTTC; CDR3 protein: CASSSSITRGPGANVLTF
V gene: TRBV4-1; D gene: -; clone size: once; J gene: TRBJ1-5; CDR3 DNA: TGCGCCAGCAGCCCTCTTTTATTTAGCCAGCCCCAGCATTTT; CDR3 protein: CASSPLLFSQPQHF
V gene: TRBV7-9; D gene: -; clone size: -; J gene: TRBJ2-5; CDR3 DNA: TGTGCCGGCAGCTTAGAGCACAGAGAGACCCAGTACTTC; CDR3 protein: CAGSLEHRETQYF
V gene: TRBV2; D gene: TRBD2; clone size: once; J gene: TRBJ2-2; CDR3 DNA: TGTGCCAGCATAACGGAGCGGGGGAACTCACTGAACACCGGGGAGCTGTTTTTT; CDR3 protein: CASITERGNSLNTGELFF
V gene: TRBV6-6; D gene: -; clone size: -; J gene: TRBJ1-2; CDR3 DNA: TGTGCCAGCAGTTACTCGGGGGAGGACTATGGCTACACCTTC; CDR3 protein: CASSYSGEDYGYTF
V gene: TRBV6-4; D gene: TRBD2; clone size: once; J gene: TRBJ2-3; CDR3 DNA: TGTGCCAGCAGTCGGACTAGCGGGGCTGGAGATACGCAGTATTTT; CDR3 protein: CASSRTSGAGDTQYF
V gene: TRBV6-5; D gene: -; clone size: -; J gene: TRBJ2-2; CDR3 DNA: TGTGCCAGCGCGAAAGGGTGGACCGGGGAGCTGTTTTTT; CDR3 protein: CASAKGWTGELFF
V gene: TRBV6-1; D gene: -; clone size: -; J gene: TRBJ2-5; CDR3 DNA: TGTGCCAGCAGTGCGGGAGCGTACCAAGAGACCCAGTACTTC; CDR3 protein: CASSAGAYQETQYF
V gene: TRBV19; D gene: -; clone size: -; J gene: TRBJ2-7; CDR3 DNA: TGTGCCAGTAGTGTGGGCCCTCCCTACGAGCAGTACTTC; CDR3 protein: CASSVGPPYEQYF
V gene: TRBV20-1; D gene: -; clone size: -; J gene: TRBJ2-2; CDR3 DNA: TGCAGTGCTAGAGTCGGGTTCAGGGACACCGGGGAGCTGTTTTTT; CDR3 protein: CSARVGFRDTGELFF
V gene: TRBV4-1; D gene: -; clone size: -; J gene: TRBJ2-2; CDR3 DNA: TGCGCCAGCAGCCAGCAGGGAAATTGGGAGCTGTTTTTT; CDR3 protein: CASSQQGNWELFF
V gene: TRBV30; D gene: -; clone size: -; J gene: TRBJ2-5; CDR3 DNA: TGTGCCTCCCAACCCGAAGAGACCCAGTACTTC; CDR3 protein: CASQPEETQYF
V gene: TRBV11-2; D gene: TRBD2; clone size: -; J gene: TRBJ2-7; CDR3 DNA: TGTGCCAGCAGCTTAGTAGTGGCATACTCAGGGAGGGGCTACGAGCAGTACTTC; CDR3 protein: CASSLVVAYSGRGYEQYF
V gene: TRBV7-6; D gene: -; clone size: -; J gene: TRBJ2-1; CDR3 DNA: TGTGCCAGCACCTCGATGGGGGTCGGTGAGCAGTTCTTC; CDR3 protein: CASTSMGVGEQFF
V gene: TRBV11-2; D gene: -; clone size: -; J gene: TRBJ2-2; CDR3 DNA: TGTGCCAGCAGCTTCGGAGGGGTTGGATCTACCGGGGAGCTGTTTTTT; CDR3 protein: CASSFGGVGSTGELFF
V gene: TRBV7-8; D gene: TRBD2; clone size: -; J gene: TRBJ2-1; CDR3 DNA: TGTGCCAGCAGCTTATCGTCGGGACTAGCACCCAATGAGCAGTTCTTC; CDR3 protein: CASSLSSGLAPNEQFF
V gene: TRBV20-1; D gene: TRBD2; clone size: -; J gene: TRBJ2-1; CDR3 DNA: TGCAGTGCTAGTTCTAGCGGGTACAATGAGCAGTTCTTC; CDR3 protein: CSASSSGYNEQFF
V gene: TRBV12-5; D gene: -; clone size: -; J gene: TRBJ1-1; CDR3 DNA: TGTGCTAGTGTCGGTGGCGGGGCTGAAGCTTTCTTT; CDR3 protein: CASVGGGAEAFF
V gene: TRBV19; D gene: -; clone size: -; J gene: TRBJ2-2; CDR3 DNA: TGTGCCAGTAGTGGGGGATCCGGGGAGCTGTTTTTT; CDR3 protein: CASSGGSGELFF
V gene: TRBV5-5; D gene: TRBD1; clone size: -; J gene: TRBJ1-4; CDR3 DNA: TGTGCCAGCAGACCCGGGACAGGGGGCGAAAAACTGTTTTTT; CDR3 protein: CASRPGTGGEKLFF
V gene: TRBV7-9; D gene: TRBD1; clone size: -; J gene: TRBJ2-5; CDR3 DNA: TGTGCCAGCAGCCTCTCGGGCAGGGGGCGCGGAGAGACCCAGTACTTC; CDR3 protein: CASSLSGRGRGETQYF
V gene: TRBV5-1; D gene: -; clone size: -; J gene: TRBJ1-1; CDR3 DNA: TGCGCCAGCAGCCACGGGACGGCTGAAGCTTTCTTT; CDR3 protein: CASSHGTAEAFF
V gene: TRBV4-1; D gene: -; clone size: -; J gene: TRBJ1-2; CDR3 DNA: TGCGCCAGCAGCCACCGGGACTTAGCTAACTATGGCTACACCTTC; CDR3 protein: CASSHRDLANYGYTF
V gene: TRBV27; D gene: -; clone size: -; J gene: TRBJ2-5; CDR3 DNA: TGTGCCAGCAGTTCCTTAGCAGTCCAAGAGACCCAGTACTTC; CDR3 protein: CASSSLAVQETQYF
V gene: TRBV12-5; D gene: -; clone size: -; J gene: TRBJ1-2; CDR3 DNA: TGTGCTAGTGGTTTGGTACCGGGAACAAACTATGGCTACACCTTC; CDR3 protein: CASGLVPGTNYGYTF
V gene: TRBV4-2; D gene: TRBD2; clone size: -; J gene: TRBJ2-2; CDR3 DNA: TGTGCCAGCAGCCCCCTCTCCACTAGCGTCGAGACCGGGGAGCTGTTTTTT; CDR3 protein: CASSPLSTSVETGELFF
V gene: TRBV2; D gene: TRBD2; clone size: -; J gene: TRBJ2-7; CDR3 DNA: TGTGCCAGCAGTGGGACTAGCGTTTTAGGCGAGCAGTACTTC; CDR3 protein: CASSGTSVLGEQYF
V gene: TRBV25-1; D gene: -; clone size: -; J gene: TRBJ1-1; CDR3 DNA: TGTGCCAGCAGTGAATACTTCCCCAGGGCCGACACTGAAGCTTTCTTT; CDR3 protein: CASSEYFPRADTEAFF
V gene: TRBV5-4; D gene: -; clone size: -; J gene: TRBJ1-4; CDR3 DNA: TGTGCCAGCAGCTTGCTCCAGGATGGGGAAAAACTGTTTTTT; CDR3 protein: CASSLLQDGEKLFF